These 20 T cell receptor beta chains were all obtained from the same sample, sequenced in a study of tumor-infiltrating lymphocytes in primary liver carcinoma. cDNA specific to TCR beta was made from approximately 500 ng of total RNA, with a constant-region primer employed for priming. Slightly modified ARM-PCR with three nested multiplex PCR rounds yielded TCR beta libraries. The two initial PCR rounds, around 11 cycles each, used TRBV1-TRBV30 forward and C-beta reverse primers. TCRdb re-derived calls from the multiplex PCR reads in MiXCR, one entry per CDR3 protein. The table includes approximately 330,000 distinct CDR3 sequences, approximately 65% detected once. RNA isolated from unsorted whole blood supplied the blood RNA, with germline DNA also extracted. The sample was peripheral blood. These receptors all stem from a man aged 40-55 years with primary liver carcinoma and hepatitis B virus infection.

Regarding this clonotype: Just one base apart from a much larger clone, this may be a read error. The chain has TRBV5-5 and TRBJ2-7; D ambiguous. Germline V lookup: CDR1 SGHKS, CDR2 YYEKEE (reference sequence). The CDR3 covers 13 residues. The CDR3: CASSTGRSYEEYF. The CDR3 nucleotides read TGTGCCAGCAGCACCGGACGCTCCTACGAGGAGTACTTC.

On this clonotype: A read error may account for a junction end that differs from germline. The chain is built from TRBV29-1 and TRBJ1-3; no definite D call. CDR1 and CDR2 from the germline V gene are SQVTM and ANQGSEA. CDR3 length: 12 residues. The CDR3 region is CSVENLRNTVYF. CDR3 nucleotides: TGCAGCGTTGAAAATCTTAGAAACACCGTATATTTT. The variable domain in full, completed from reference TRBV29-1 and TRBJ1-3, reads SAVISQKPSRDICQRGTSLTIQCQVDSQVTMMFWYRQQPGQSLTLIATANQGSEATYESGFVIDKFPISRPNLTFSTLTVSNMSPEDSSIYLCSVENLRNTVYFGEGSWLTVV.

This clonotype came up many times. The chain couples TRBV4-2 to TRBJ1-1, with D possibly matching TRBD1 (6 bases). CDR1 and CDR2 (germline): LGHNA, YNFKEQ. The ends were cut back, 2 bases at V and 2 bases at J, with 21 bases in the middle. The CDR3 is 18 amino acids. The CDR3 coding sequence is TGTGCCAGCAGCCAATCTCTCATAGCCGGGACACTAAACACTGAAGCTTTCTTT. This translates into CASSQSLIAGTLNTEAFF.

With respect to this clonotype: This clone may be a read error of a much larger clone one base away. This chain joins TRBV4-3 and TRBJ2-1; maybe TRBD2 (6 bases). The CDR3 spans 13 residues. Germline assignment: CDR1 LGHNA and CDR2 YSLEER. DNA of the CDR3: TGCGTCAGCAGCCAAGAGGAGGGGCGATGGCAGTTCTTC. This sequence encodes CVSSQEEGRWQFF.

Only a few counts were recorded for this clonotype. The V call is TRBV10-3, the J call TRBJ2-3, with TRBD1 as a possible D gene (6 bases). CDR3 size: 14 residues. The germline V gene encodes CDR1 ENHRY and CDR2 SYGVKD. V shed 9 bases and J shed 5 bases, with 18 bases lying between them. The DNA of the CDR3 is TGTGCCATTAGACCGGACAGTGAGGGAGATACGCAGTATTTT. This codes for CAIRPDSEGDTQYF.

This clonotype was counted many times. The genes are TRBV11-2 and TRBJ2-7; D remains unclear. Per germline, CDR1 SGHAT and CDR2 FQNNGV. This CDR3 contains 14 residues. V lost 3 bases to trimming and J lost 1 base, with 10 bases between them. The CDR3 bases are TGTGCCAGCAGCTTTAGTGTAAGGTCCTACGAGCAGTACTTC. As protein: CASSFSVRSYEQYF.

Regarding this clonotype: A clone one base away is much larger, so this may be a read error. The chain recombines TRBV6-1 with TRBJ2-1; either TRBD1 or TRBD2 may supply D (6 bases each). Trimming took 5 bases from V and 6 from J, leaving 14 bases between them. The germline gives CDR1 MNHNS, CDR2 SASEGT. The CDR3 totals 14 residues. The CDR3 DNA reads as TGTGCCAGCAGTCTTAGGGGGGAGTTCAATGAGCAGTTCTTC. It translates to CASSLRGEFNEQFF.

The V and J genes are TRBV14 and TRBJ2-1; tentatively, D is TRBD1 (6 bases). Germline V gene sequence: CDR1 SGHDN, CDR2 FVKESK. V was pared by 3 bases and J by 10 bases, with 16 bases between. This CDR3 contains 14 residues. The CDR3 protein is CASSHSQGKYEQFF. The CDR3 coding sequence is TGTGCCAGCAGCCATTCACAGGGTAAATACGAGCAGTTCTTC.

This clonotype was detected many times. This chain connects TRBV6-2 or TRBV6-3 to TRBJ2-1; TRBD1 or TRBD2 may be the D gene (6 bases each). V was shortened by 2 bases and J by 0 bases, with 14 bases between the two germline ends. Germline loops: CDR1 MNHEY, CDR2 SVGEGT. CDR3 length: 17 residues. CDR3 in DNA: TGTGCCAGCAGTTACCCCGATGGGGGGCCCTCCTACAATGAGCAGTTCTTC. Translating it yields CASSYPDGGPSYNEQFF.

About this clonotype itself: Its ends do not fully match the called genes, so a read error is possible. The genes are TRBV11-2 and TRBJ2-1; D gene unclear. The V gene's germline CDR1 is SGHAT and CDR2 FQNNGV. The CDR3 has 15 residues. The CDR3 nucleotides are TGTGCCAACAGCTTAGTCATTGGTTCCTACGATGAGCAGTTCTTC. It specifies CANSLVIGSYDEQFF.

As to this clonotype: Since no conserved phenylalanine or tryptophan closes the CDR3, a read error is the likely cause. J is TRBJ1-2 and V is TRBV5-6, with D perhaps TRBD1 (5 bases). Trimming pared 5 bases from V and 2 bases from J, leaving 13 bases between. Germline V gives CDR1 SGHDT, CDR2 YYEEEE. The CDR3 has 14 amino acids. The CDR3 protein is CASSKWDLNYGYTL. The CDR3 nucleotides read TGTGCCAGCAGTAAGTGGGACCTAAACTATGGCTACACCCTC.

The chain uses TRBV28 and TRBJ2-6; D might be TRBD1 (5 bases). CDR1 is MDHEN, CDR2 SYDVKM, per germline. V lost 4 bases to trimming and J lost 5 bases, with 21 bases between them. The CDR3 is 18 residues long. Written as DNA, the CDR3 is TGTGCCAGCAGTTCTCCAGCTATAGGGGATGCTAGGGCCAACGTCCTGACTTTC. Protein product: CASSSPAIGDARANVLTF.

This clonotype was counted at least ten times. V is TRBV11-2 and J is TRBJ2-7; TRBD1 agrees at 9 bases. CDR3 size: 15 residues. V dropped 5 bases and J dropped 4; count of bases not matched to a gene: 9. Germline-derived CDR1 and CDR2 are SGHAT and FQNNGV. The chain's CDR3 is CASSQTGTGLYEQYF. In DNA form, the CDR3 reads TGTGCCAGCAGCCAAACCGGGACAGGGCTGTACGAGCAGTACTTC.

To note about this clonotype: At one end the junction does not follow the germline gene, possibly because of a read error. The genes are TRBV11-2 and TRBJ2-2, with a possible D match to TRBD2 (6 bases). Germline V gene sequence: CDR1 SGHAT, CDR2 FQNNGV. CDR3 length: 15 amino acids. The CDR3 here is CASSSVLASAGELLF. The CDR3 coding sequence is TGTGCCAGCAGCTCAGTACTAGCCTCGGCCGGGGAGCTGCTTTTT. Combining the CDR3 with reference TRBV11-2 and TRBJ2-2 gives the whole variable domain EAGVAQSPRYKIIEKRQSVAFWCNPISGHATLYWYQQILGQGPKLLIQFQNNGVVDDSQLPKDRFSAERLKGVDSTLKIQPAKLEDSAVYLCASSSVLASAGELLFGEGSRLTVL.

This clonotype has at least ten counts. DNA of the CDR3: TGCAGCGTTGAAGGGGAAGCGTCAGAGGTAGATACGCAGTATTTT. It yields the protein CSVEGEASEVDTQYF. The chain links TRBV29-1 to TRBJ2-3; the D is unclear. The length of the CDR3 is 15 residues. The germline V gene has CDR1 SQVTM and CDR2 ANQGSEA. Trimming cost V 1 base and J 5 bases, with 16 bases left between them.

Comment on this clonotype: This could be a read error, since a much larger clone is one nucleotide away. The chain is built from TRBV5-4 and TRBJ1-2, with D perhaps matching TRBD1 (6 bases). CDR1 SGHNT and CDR2 YYREEE come from the germline V gene (reference sequence). The CDR3 is 13 amino acids. The CDR3: CARSLLGGRGYTF. CDR3 nucleotides: TGTGCCAGGAGCTTGCTCGGGGGCCGGGGCTACACCTTC. Supplemented by reference TRBV5-4 and TRBJ1-2, the full variable domain reads ETGVTQSPTHLIKTRGQQVTLRCSSQSGHNTVSWYQQALGQGPQFIFQYYREEENGRGNFPPRFSGLQFPNYSSELNVNALELDDSALYLCARSLLGGRGYTFGSGTRLTVV.

The V gene is TRBV19, the J gene TRBJ1-5, with D maybe TRBD1 (6 bases). Germline V CDR1 and CDR2: LNHDA, SQIVND (reference sequence). The CDR3 sequence is 14 residues long. Trimming left V 4 bases short and J 11 bases short, with 18 bases between. CDR3 DNA sequence: TGTGCCAGTAGTAAACGGGACAACCCATGGGCCCAGCATTTT. Amino acid sequence: CASSKRDNPWAQHF.

To note about this clonotype: This may come from a read error, since a much larger clone is one base off. The chain combines TRBV4-1 with TRBJ2-7, with D perhaps TRBD1 (6 bases). Trimming took 4 bases from V and 3 from J, leaving 13 bases between them. Germline V gene sequence: CDR1 MGHRA, CDR2 YSYEKL. The CDR3 is 14 amino acids. The CDR3 loop is CASSPTGGLYEQYF. The CDR3 bases are TGCGCCAGCAGCCCCACTGGGGGCCTCTACGAGCAGTACTTC.

The table lists this clonotype with many counts. The V call is TRBV10-3, the J call TRBJ2-1; D uncertain. Deletions cut 10 bases from V and 0 bases from J, with 7 bases between. The CDR3 consists of 12 residues. The germline V gene has CDR1 ENHRY and CDR2 SYGVKD. CDR3 in amino acids: CATGPSYNEQFF. The CDR3 DNA is TGTGCCACCGGACCCTCCTACAATGAGCAGTTCTTC.

Many counts were recorded for this clonotype. The chain recombines TRBV29-1 with TRBJ2-7; D uncertain. Trimming removed 6 bases at V and 2 bases at J, with 17 bases between. The CDR3 has 14 residues. Germline assignment: CDR1 SQVTM and CDR2 ANQGSEA. CDR3 sequence: CSVEDGAKTYEQYF. DNA of the CDR3: TGCAGCGTCGAGGACGGCGCCAAGACCTACGAGCAGTACTTC.